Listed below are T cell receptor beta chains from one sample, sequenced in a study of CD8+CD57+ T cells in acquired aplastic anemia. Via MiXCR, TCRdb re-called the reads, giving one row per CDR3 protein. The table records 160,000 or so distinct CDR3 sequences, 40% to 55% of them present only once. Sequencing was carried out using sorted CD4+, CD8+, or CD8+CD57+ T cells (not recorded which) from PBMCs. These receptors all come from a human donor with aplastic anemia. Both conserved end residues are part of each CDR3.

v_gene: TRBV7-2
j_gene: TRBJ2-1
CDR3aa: CASSLRGSGDYNEQFF

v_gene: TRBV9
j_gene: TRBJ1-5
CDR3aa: CASSGRQGNQPQHF

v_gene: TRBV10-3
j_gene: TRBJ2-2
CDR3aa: CATALDRGNTGELFF

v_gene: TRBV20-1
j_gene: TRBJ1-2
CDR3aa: CSARDLSTGLNYGYTF

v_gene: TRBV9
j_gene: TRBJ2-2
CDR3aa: CASSVELAGALGTGELFF

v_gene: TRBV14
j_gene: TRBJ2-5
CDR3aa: CASSQYTRSTQETQYF

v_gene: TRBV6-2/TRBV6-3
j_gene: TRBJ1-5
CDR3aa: CASTLDGGGNQPQHF

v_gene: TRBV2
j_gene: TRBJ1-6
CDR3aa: CASSGGTTRDSPLHF

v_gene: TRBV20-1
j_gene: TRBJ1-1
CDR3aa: CRGTGSAEAFF

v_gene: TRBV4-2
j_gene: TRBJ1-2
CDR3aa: CASSRVGQDGYGYTF

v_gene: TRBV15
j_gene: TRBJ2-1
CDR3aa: CATSREGAGQGIRNEQFF

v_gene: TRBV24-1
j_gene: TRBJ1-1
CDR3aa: CATSDMGITEAFF

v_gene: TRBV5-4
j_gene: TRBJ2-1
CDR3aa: CASSSGLAGKENEQFF

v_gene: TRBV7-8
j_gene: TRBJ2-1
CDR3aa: CASSNRDREVNEQFF

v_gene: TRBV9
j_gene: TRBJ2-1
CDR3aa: CASSPRDRGHEQFF

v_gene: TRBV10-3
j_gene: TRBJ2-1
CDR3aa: CAISEPAGTYNEQFF